This record concerns one T cell receptor beta chain sequence. The antigen is undetermined. Method: immunoSEQ multiplex PCR; TCRdb's copy keeps in-frame clones and lacks some. The sample holds 400,000 to 450,000 clones; 80% to 95% are singletons and the top ten take under 2%. The treatment is: around 19 received Ad26.COV2.S at low or high dose, single or two shots; roughly five received placebo; per-sample allocation not given. The investigators took samples on day 63 after the first vaccine or placebo injection. The CDR3 runs 16 residues. V dropped 3 bases and J dropped 4; count of bases not matched to a gene: 11. CDR1 and CDR2 from the germline V gene are SGHDT and YYEEEE. This sample is part of a study of Ad26.COV2.S vaccination and SARS-CoV-2 variants. Across the whole study: The trial was COV1001 and the donor's arm was Ad26.COV2.S. Each vaccinee took Ad26.COV2.S intramuscularly, once or twice 56 days apart.

Study-wide results and caveats: In vaccinated individuals, spike-specific CD8+ and CD4+ T cell responses reportedly displayed substantial breadth.

The chain has TRBV5-6 and TRBJ2-5; 8 nucleotides agree with TRBD1. This TCR was sampled from a person aged 18-60 years who received the Ad26.COV2.S COVID-19 vaccine or a placebo. Sequenced here: peripheral blood, sampled in a trial of Ad26.COV2.S vaccine versus placebo. DNA of the CDR3: TGTGCCAGCAGCTCAAGGTGGCAGGGGGCTAGAGAGACCCAGTACTTC. Protein product: CASSSRWQGARETQYF.